Listed here are 28 T cell receptor beta chains from one sample, sequenced in a study of OX40 agonist ivuxolimab in advanced cancers. The protocol was immunoSEQ multiplex PCR, while the TCRdb copy is restricted to in-frame clones and leaves out a portion. The sample lists about 66,000 clones, approximately 86% occurring once. The sample here was CD4+ or CD8+ T cells sorted from blood, taken in a trial of the OX40 agonist ivuxolimab. All receptors come from an adult with an advanced solid tumor such as melanoma, head and neck, liver or kidney cancer.

The chain is built from TRBV10-3 and TRBJ2-1; TRBD1 aligns across 10 bases. The germline gives CDR1 ENHRY, CDR2 SYGVKD. V lost 4 bases to trimming and J lost 3 bases; unmatched junction nucleotides: 9. This CDR3 is 17 amino acids long. Here the CDR3 reads CAISGGTGAPGYNEQFF. CDR3 DNA: TGTGCCATCAGTGGGGGGACAGGGGCCCCGGGCTACAATGAGCAGTTCTTC.

The rearrangement links TRBV29-1 to TRBJ2-5; unclear D gene. This CDR3 comprises 11 residues. V gave up 5 bases and J gave up 5 bases, with 9 bases separating them. Germline values: CDR1 SQVTM, CDR2 ANQGSEA. The CDR3 DNA is TGCAGCGTTTCTCGTAGCGAGACCCAGTACTTC. Translated, it gives CSVSRSETQYF.

The CDR3 here is CASSFRASSYNSPLHF. The DNA of the CDR3 is TGTGCCAGCAGCTTTCGAGCGAGCTCCTATAATTCACCCCTCCACTTT. The chain couples TRBV5-6 to TRBJ1-6; the D is unclear. CDR1 is SGHDT, CDR2 YYEEEE, per germline. The CDR3 covers 16 residues. Between the trimmed V and J ends, which lost 2 bases and 0 bases, there was a span of 9 bases.

J is TRBJ1-2 and V is TRBV18; D is ambiguous. CDR1 KGHSH and CDR2 LQKENI come from the germline V gene. Trimming removed 4 bases at V and 6 bases at J, with 18 bases between. The CDR3 consists of 15 residues. CDR3 amino acids: CASSLGIGSSDGYTF. CDR3 in DNA: TGTGCCAGCTCACTCGGAATTGGCTCGTCGGATGGCTACACCTTC.

The V gene is TRBV7-2, the J gene TRBJ1-6; D not resolved. This CDR3 contains 12 residues. The V gene lost 5 bases and the J gene lost 14 bases, with 13 bases spanning the gap. Germline values: CDR1 SGHTA, CDR2 FQGNSA. Here the CDR3 reads CASSHRELTLHF. The DNA of the CDR3 is TGTGCCAGCAGCCATAGGGAACTAACCCTCCACTTT.

This chain connects TRBV5-6 to TRBJ1-5; D gene ambiguous. The CDR3 extends over 14 amino acids. V shed 0 bases and J shed 4 bases, with 8 bases lying between them. Germline assignment: CDR1 SGHDT and CDR2 YYEEEE. The CDR3 coding sequence is TGTGCCAGCAGCTTGGGAGGGAAAAATCAGCCCCAGCATTTT. This encodes CASSLGGKNQPQHF.

The chain joins TRBV7-2 to TRBJ1-2, with 7 bases aligning to TRBD1. The CDR3 length is 15 residues. Trimming took 0 bases from V and 2 from J; bases not matched to a gene: 3. In germline, CDR1 is SGHTA, CDR2 FQGNSA. Here the CDR3 DNA reads TGTGCCAGCAGCTTAGCCCTCAGGGGGAACTATGGCTACACCTTC. As protein: CASSLALRGNYGYTF. Together with reference TRBV7-2 and TRBJ1-2, the CDR3 gives the full variable domain: GAGVSQSPSNKVTEKGKDVELRCDPISGHTALYWYRQSLGQGLEFLIYFQGNSAPDKSGLPSDRFSAERTGGSVSTLTIQRTQQEDSAVYLCASSLALRGNYGYTFGSGTRLTVV.

This chain connects TRBV7-2 to TRBJ2-5; D unclear. V dropped 3 bases and J dropped 5 bases, with 1 base sitting between them. Per the germline V gene, CDR1 is SGHTA and CDR2 is FQGNSA. The CDR3 extends over 10 amino acids. CDR3 loop: CASSLETQYF. In nucleotides, the CDR3 is TGTGCCAGCAGCTTGGAGACCCAGTACTTC.

The rearrangement uses TRBV14 and TRBJ1-5, with D uncertain. The V gene lost 5 bases and the J gene lost 7 bases, with 9 bases spanning the gap. The CDR3 length is 12 residues. The germline gives CDR1 SGHDN, CDR2 FVKESK. CDR3 region: CASSAGRQPQHF. DNA of the CDR3: TGTGCCAGCAGCGCAGGCCGACAGCCCCAGCATTTT.

This chain links TRBV28 with TRBJ1-5; no definite D call. Trimming cost V 6 bases and J 6 bases, with 18 bases left between them. Germline V CDR1 and CDR2: MDHEN, SYDVKM. The CDR3 is made up of 15 amino acids. CDR3 region: CASSSGWAVGQPQHF. CDR3 DNA sequence: TGTGCCAGCAGCTCCGGATGGGCTGTGGGTCAGCCCCAGCATTTT.

This chain uses TRBV2 with TRBJ2-5; no reliable D call. Germline CDR1 reads SNHLY; CDR2 reads FYNNEI. The CDR3 length is 13 residues. The CDR3 DNA reads as TGTGGTTCGTCCGGACGGGACCAAGAGACCCAGTACTTC. It codes for CGSSGRDQETQYF.

The chain has TRBV28 and TRBJ1-5; D is perhaps TRBD1 (6 bases). This CDR3 has 16 amino acids. V was pared by 6 bases and J by 2 bases, with 17 bases between. In germline, CDR1 is MDHEN, CDR2 SYDVKM. CDR3 sequence reads: CASRQGGDIGNQPQHF. The CDR3 coding sequence is TGTGCCAGCAGACAGGGAGGGGATATTGGCAATCAGCCCCAGCATTTT.

This chain links TRBV7-2 with TRBJ2-3; D possibly uses TRBD1 or TRBD2 (6 bases each). Germline V lookup: CDR1 SGHTA, CDR2 FQGNSA. There are 15 residues in the CDR3. The germline V and J ends were trimmed by 3 bases and 6 bases, with 16 bases remaining between them. Written as DNA, the CDR3 is TGTGCCAGCAGCTTGGGGGGCCAGTGGCAGGATACGCAGTATTTT. Amino acids: CASSLGGQWQDTQYF.

In DNA form, the CDR3 reads TGTGCCAGCAGTTCCCGACAGGGGACCTACGAGCAGTACTTC. It is translated as CASSSRQGTYEQYF. V is TRBV27 and J is TRBJ2-7, with 8 bases fitting TRBD1. Germline loops: CDR1 MNHEY, CDR2 SMNVEV (reference sequence). The CDR3 contains 14 residues. Trimming at V came to 4 bases and at J to 2 bases, leaving 4 bases not matched to a gene.

The V and J genes are TRBV6-1 and TRBJ2-5, with 8 bases fitting TRBD1. V trimming: 8 bases; J trimming: 1 base; junction bases outside the gene matches: 3. The CDR3 sequence is 13 residues long. Germline CDR1 and CDR2: MNHNS and SASEGT. The DNA of the CDR3 is TGTGCCAGCGGACAGGGCCTCCAAGAGACCCAGTACTTC. This codes for CASGQGLQETQYF.

This chain links TRBV4-1 with TRBJ1-1, with D perhaps TRBD1 (6 bases). CDR3 length equals 15 residues. Germline lookup yields CDR1 MGHRA and CDR2 YSYEKL. The ends were cut back, 3 bases at V and 5 bases at J, with 16 bases in the middle. In DNA, the CDR3 is TGCGCCAGCAGCCACCCCTCGGGGGGCAGGACTGAAGCTTTCTTT. This encodes CASSHPSGGRTEAFF.

The chain's CDR3 is CASSRADLNTGELFF. In DNA, the CDR3 is TGTGCCAGTAGTAGGGCAGACCTGAACACCGGGGAGCTGTTTTTT. The chain combines TRBV19 with TRBJ2-2; D is unclear. The CDR3 consists of 15 residues. Trimming cost V 4 bases and J 1 base, with 10 bases left between them. Per germline, CDR1 LNHDA and CDR2 SQIVND (reference sequence).

The V and J genes are TRBV15 and TRBJ1-3; D remains ambiguous. CDR1 is LNHNV and CDR2 is YYDKDF in the germline V gene (reference sequence). The CDR3 runs 18 residues. V lost 1 base and J lost 0, with 16 bases in between. The CDR3 nucleotides are TGTGCCACCAGCAGAGTTCTCTCCCAATGGAGCTCTGGAAACACCATATATTTT. It codes for CATSRVLSQWSSGNTIYF.

The V gene is TRBV5-5, the J gene TRBJ1-5; no clear D gene. Per the germline V gene, CDR1 is SGHKS and CDR2 is YYEKEE (reference sequence). The CDR3 length is 15 residues. V shed 0 bases and J shed 0 bases, with 7 bases lying between them. The CDR3: CASSLGSFSNQPQHF. CDR3 sequence (DNA): TGTGCCAGCAGCTTGGGCAGTTTTAGCAATCAGCCCCAGCATTTT.

The rearrangement links TRBV9 to TRBJ1-3, with 8 bases identical to TRBD1. V dropped 4 bases and J dropped 4; count of bases not matched to a gene: 7. The CDR3 extends over 15 amino acids. Germline V CDR1 and CDR2: SGDLS, YYNGEE. Here the CDR3 DNA reads TGTGCCAGCAGCAGACAACAGGGGGGCGGAAACACCATATATTTT. As protein: CASSRQQGGGNTIYF.

This clone was detected only once. V usage is TRBV5-6 and J usage is TRBJ2-7; no clear D gene. Trimming left V 4 bases short and J 6 bases short, with 14 bases between. Germline V gene lookup returns CDR1 SGHDT and CDR2 YYEEEE. This CDR3 spans 13 amino acids. Written as DNA, the CDR3 is TGTGCCAGCAGCCCGGTCCGGACCGGCGAGCAGTACTTC. It translates to CASSPVRTGEQYF.

The CDR3 DNA is TGTGCCAGCAGCGAGGGGACAGGACGTTATTCACCCCTCCACTTT. This codes for CASSEGTGRYSPLHF. The chain has TRBV9 and TRBJ1-6; the match to TRBD1 covers 8 bases. With V trimmed by 3 bases and J by 8 bases, 7 bases remained unmatched. The germline V gene encodes CDR1 SGDLS and CDR2 YYNGEE. CDR3 length: 15 residues.

The rearrangement links TRBV7-2 to TRBJ1-3; the D gene is possibly TRBD1 (5 bases). Germline V gives CDR1 SGHTA, CDR2 FQGNSA. The V end was cut by 5 bases, the J end by 2 bases, with 25 bases between. There are 19 residues in the CDR3. CDR3 in DNA: TGTGCCAGCAGCCCCCGGGGGGGTAATGGGGGGATTACTGGAAACACCATATATTTT. Translated, it gives CASSPRGGNGGITGNTIYF.

The chain recombines TRBV10-3 with TRBJ1-6; no reliable D call. The germline CDR1 and CDR2 sequences are ENHRY and SYGVKD. The CDR3 is 14 amino acids. V lost 3 bases and J 7 bases, leaving 10 bases between the germline ends. In DNA, the CDR3 is TGTGCCATCAGTGAACTTCAGAGGAATTCACCCCTCCACTTT. Protein product: CAISELQRNSPLHF.

J is TRBJ2-7 and V is TRBV6-5; D gene uncertain. Looked up from germline, CDR1 is MNHEY and CDR2 is SVGAGI. The V end lost 6 bases, the J end lost 0 bases, and 15 bases lay between the germline ends. The CDR3 totals 15 residues. The CDR3 protein is CASRMDGSSSYEQYF. In DNA form, the CDR3 reads TGTGCCAGCAGGATGGACGGTAGTAGCTCCTACGAGCAGTACTTC.

Within the sample, this clone is medium-sized. The chain links TRBV7-2 to TRBJ1-2; D remains ambiguous. The CDR3 spans 13 residues. V lost 2 bases and J lost 8, with 12 bases in between. Germline V gene data show CDR1 as SGHTA and CDR2 as FQGNSA. CDR3 residues: CASSLSTPGGYTF. Written as DNA, the CDR3 is TGTGCCAGCAGCTTATCCACCCCCGGGGGCTACACCTTC.

J is TRBJ1-2 and V is TRBV29-1, with D maybe TRBD1 (5 bases). Deletions cut 5 bases from V and 0 bases from J, with 22 bases between. The CDR3 has 17 amino acids. Germline CDR1 SQVTM, CDR2 ANQGSEA. CDR3 amino acids: CSVIPQGQASANYGYTF. The CDR3, as DNA: TGCAGCGTTATCCCCCAGGGCCAAGCATCAGCTAACTATGGCTACACCTTC.

J is TRBJ2-1 and V is TRBV7-9; 10 positions match TRBD2. There are 16 residues in the CDR3. V trimming: 6 bases; J trimming: 1 base; junction bases outside the gene matches: 6. Per the germline V gene, CDR1 is SEHNR and CDR2 is FQNEAQ (reference sequence). CDR3 region: CASRGLAGDSYNEQFF. CDR3 DNA: TGTGCCAGCAGGGGGCTAGCGGGGGATTCCTACAATGAGCAGTTCTTC.